These 8 T cell receptor beta chains originate from one sample sequenced in a study of cytomegalovirus exposure and HLA in healthy donors. 13 Jbeta primers and 60 Vbeta primers were used for the PCR. Sequencing used immunoSEQ multiplex PCR; TCRdb keeps in-frame clones, though not all of them. Among roughly 100,000 clones listed, approximately 87% were seen once. The sample comprised PBMCs. The receptors were gathered from a middle-aged man in good health and CMV-seronegative.

This chain joins TRBV11-2 and TRBJ1-1; the D is unclear. Germline loops: CDR1 SGHAT, CDR2 FQNNGV. Trimming pared 5 bases from V and 4 bases from J, leaving 11 bases between. CDR3 size: 13 residues. CDR3 sequence: CASSHGHGTEAFF. CDR3 in DNA: TGTGCCAGCAGCCACGGTCACGGCACTGAAGCTTTCTTT.

The V and J genes are TRBV5-5 and TRBJ1-3; D gene unclear. The germline V gene encodes CDR1 SGHKS and CDR2 YYEKEE (reference sequence). The V gene lost 4 bases and the J gene lost 0 bases, with 5 bases spanning the gap. The CDR3 has 13 amino acids. DNA for the CDR3: TGTGCCAGCAGCCTTCCCTCTGGAAACACCATATATTTT. Amino acid sequence: CASSLPSGNTIYF.

A single count supports this clone. The chain has TRBV2 and TRBJ1-3; TRBD1 agrees at 9 bases. CDR3 length: 17 amino acids. J was trimmed by 0 bases and V by 7 bases; bases with no gene match: 10. CDR1 SNHLY and CDR2 FYNNEI come from the germline V gene. CDR3 sequence reads: CASKGGQGGTSGNTIYF. The CDR3, as DNA: TGTGCCAGCAAGGGGGGACAGGGAGGGACCTCTGGAAACACCATATATTTT.

The chain has TRBV7-8 and TRBJ2-5; D gene unclear. This CDR3 comprises 14 residues. The V and J ends lost 4 bases and 3 bases respectively, with 12 bases between them. Germline loops: CDR1 SGHVS, CDR2 FQNEAQ. The CDR3 DNA is TGTGCCAGCAGCTCCGACGAGGTCAAAGAGACCCAGTACTTC. This encodes CASSSDEVKETQYF.

The chain joins TRBV27 to TRBJ1-2; no clear D gene. Deletions cut 3 bases from V and 4 bases from J, with 15 bases between. The CDR3 runs to 15 residues. Germline loops: CDR1 MNHEY, CDR2 SMNVEV (reference sequence). In nucleotides, the CDR3 is TGTGCCAGCAGTTTGAAGGAGGGAATGCTCTATGGCTACACCTTC. It encodes CASSLKEGMLYGYTF.

V usage is TRBV5-1 and J usage is TRBJ1-1, with D maybe TRBD1 (5 bases). Per germline, CDR1 SGHRS and CDR2 YFSETQ. The CDR3 sequence is 17 residues long. Between the trimmed V and J ends, which lost 2 bases and 2 bases, there was a span of 19 bases. The CDR3 nucleotides are TGCGCCAGCAGCTTAAACTTGGGGGGAACAGCTAACACTGAAGCTTTCTTT. The encoded protein is CASSLNLGGTANTEAFF.

The chain has TRBV19 and TRBJ1-5; weak D call: TRBD1 (6 bases). The CDR3 spans 14 residues. V lost 6 bases, J lost 10 bases, and 19 bases lay in between. CDR1 is LNHDA and CDR2 is SQIVND in the germline V gene (reference sequence). DNA for the CDR3: TGTGCCAGTAGGCCCTCGACAGGTTATTCACCCCAGCATTTT. Translating gives CASRPSTGYSPQHF.

The chain uses TRBV2 and TRBJ1-6; D is unresolved. CDR1 is SNHLY, CDR2 FYNNEI, per germline. The CDR3 sequence is 15 residues long. Trimming shortened V by 2 bases and J by 2 bases, and 7 bases separated the two germline ends. As DNA, the CDR3 is TGTGCCAGCAGTGAAATACTGCCCTATAATTCACCCCTCCACTTT. This encodes CASSEILPYNSPLHF. The full variable domain, completed using reference TRBV2 and TRBJ1-6, is EPEVTQTPSHQVTQMGQEVILRCVPISNHLYFYWYRQILGQKVEFLVSFYNNEISEKSEIFDDQFSVERPDGSNFTLKIRSTKLEDSAMYFCASSEILPYNSPLHFGNGTRLTVT.